Here is one T cell receptor delta chain with its context. The antigen is not known. Translating this DNA gives a protein that differs at residue 3 from the TCRdb one, which belongs to a much larger clone; a read error is likely, and the protein shown is this translation. Flow sorting of PBMC yielded separate Vgamma9/Vdelta2+ and Vdelta2-negative gammadelta T cell populations for bulk repertoire analysis. The record originates from a study of γδ T cells in repeated Plasmodium falciparum infection. Study information: The natural-infection arm compared Malian children under seasonal malaria with matched Australian children.

TCRdb re-processed the multiplex PCR reads using CATT. The table shows around 86,000 delta-chain clones, with approximately 1.4% occurring only once. Study results and limitations: Compared with Australian children, Malian Vdelta2-negative repertoires seemed more clonal, less diverse, less shared.

This CDR3 region has 18 residues. Per the germline V gene, CDR1 is TSWWSYY and CDR2 is QGS. The receptor was derived from a pool of human donors (malaria-infected and uninfected, not separated). This sequence joins TRDV1 and TRDJ1, with D perhaps TRDD3 (6 bases). The J gene, not given by TCRdb, was assigned here from a germline match of the nucleotide sequence. Specimen: gamma-delta T cells from blood. The CDR3 protein is CAPGEPTTPYGYTDKLIF. The DNA for the CDR3 is TGTGCTCCTGGGGAACCGACGACTCCGTACGGATACACCGATAAACTCATCTTT.